The 11 T cell receptor beta chains reported below all come from one sample, sequenced in a study of PD-1 blockade in classical Hodgkin lymphoma. In every patient, relapse followed autologous stem cell transplantation, while exposure to brentuximab vedotin differed. Data came from immunoSEQ multiplex PCR; TCRdb stores just in-frame clones and leaves some out. The sample has more than 90,000 clones, approximately 80% seen once. The starting material was peripheral blood mononuclear cells (PBMCs), obtained before the second cycle of nivolumab. The receptors shown here come from a human donor with classical Hodgkin lymphoma.

This rearrangement joins TRBV15 to TRBJ2-2, with TRBD1 identical over 8 bases. With 0 bases clipped from V and 4 bases from J, the junction kept 1 base outside the gene matches. The germline gives CDR1 LNHNV, CDR2 YYDKDF (reference sequence). The CDR3 is 15 amino acids. The CDR3 loop is CATSRDRGPTGELFF. CDR3 nucleotides: TGTGCCACCAGCAGAGACAGGGGGCCCACCGGGGAGCTGTTTTTT.

This clone was seen just once. V and J are TRBV14 and TRBJ2-7; 8 nucleotides match TRBD2. The ends lost 1 base at V and 5 bases at J; junction bases unmatched: 7. CDR1 is SGHDN, CDR2 FVKESK, per germline. This CDR3 region has 15 residues. The CDR3 coding sequence is TGTGCCAGCAGCCAAGTTTCGGGAGGGGTCCACGAGCAGTACTTC. This sequence encodes CASSQVSGGVHEQYF.

This sequence joins TRBV14 and TRBJ2-2; 9 bases map to TRBD2. Losses at the gene ends were 4 bases for V and 3 bases for J; bases not matched to a gene: 6. The CDR3 contains 16 residues. Germline CDR1 reads SGHDN; CDR2 reads FVKESK. The CDR3 DNA sequence: TGTGCCAGCAGCCGGAATAGCGGGAGCCACACCGGGGAGCTGTTTTTT. Protein product: CASSRNSGSHTGELFF.

The chain uses TRBV18 and TRBJ2-2, with TRBD1 as a possible D gene (6 bases). V lost 2 bases and J 1 base, leaving 14 bases between the germline ends. CDR1 is KGHSH and CDR2 is LQKENI in the germline V gene. This CDR3 spans 17 amino acids. CDR3 region: CASSPAVRGMNTGELFF. The CDR3 coding sequence is TGTGCCAGCTCACCAGCAGTCAGGGGCATGAACACCGGGGAGCTGTTTTTT. Full variable domain (outside the CDR3, taken from reference TRBV18 and TRBJ2-2): NAGVMQNPRHLVRRRGQEARLRCSPMKGHSHVYWYRQLPEEGLKFMVYLQKENIIDESGMPKERFSAEFPKEGPSILRIQQVVRGDSAAYFCASSPAVRGMNTGELFFGEGSRLTVL.

The V and J genes are TRBV7-9 and TRBJ2-2, with a tentative D call TRBD1 (5 bases). CDR3 length: 13 amino acids. The V end was cut by 5 bases, the J end by 7 bases, with 11 bases between. In germline, CDR1 is SEHNR, CDR2 FQNEAQ (reference sequence). The CDR3 DNA follows: TGTGCCAGCAGCCAAGACAGCAACGGGGAGCTGTTTTTT. Translating gives CASSQDSNGELFF. The variable domain in full, completed from reference TRBV7-9 and TRBJ2-2, reads DTGVSQNPRHKITKRGQNVTFRCDPISEHNRLYWYRQTLGQGPEFLTYFQNEAQLEKSRLLSDRFSAERPKGSFSTLEIQRTEQGDSAMYLCASSQDSNGELFFGEGSRLTVL.

The CDR3 protein is CASRGLAFDEQFF. The CDR3 DNA sequence: TGTGCCAGCAGGGGTCTAGCATTCGATGAGCAGTTCTTC. The chain has TRBV6-6 and TRBJ2-1, with D possibly TRBD2 on 5 matching bases. This CDR3 contains 13 residues. Per germline, CDR1 MNHNY and CDR2 SVGAGI (reference sequence). V dropped 6 bases and J dropped 8 bases, with 14 bases sitting between them.

A note on this clone: Relative to the germline gene, one junction end is altered; a read error may explain this. This chain links TRBV6-5 with TRBJ2-5; TRBD1 agrees at 7 bases. The CDR3 length is 12 residues. CDR1 MNHEY and CDR2 SVGAGI come from the germline V gene. CDR3 coding DNA: TGTGCCAGCAGATCCGAAACGGGGACAGTCCACTTC. Translated: CASRSETGTVHF.

The rearrangement joins TRBV7-2 to TRBJ2-2; weak D call: TRBD1 (6 bases). Looked up from germline, CDR1 is SGHTA and CDR2 is FQGNSA. The V gene lost 1 base and the J gene lost 5 bases, with 11 bases spanning the gap. This CDR3 is built from 15 residues. CDR3: CASSLVARGTGELFF. The CDR3, as DNA: TGTGCCAGCAGCTTAGTCGCCAGGGGAACCGGGGAGCTGTTTTTT.

The chain uses TRBV20-1 and TRBJ2-5; a possible D gene is TRBD2 (5 bases). Germline lookup yields CDR1 DFQATT and CDR2 SNEGSKA (reference sequence). CDR3 length: 10 amino acids. Deletions cut 4 bases from V and 7 bases from J, with 7 bases between. The CDR3 DNA is TGCAGTGCTACAAGCGGGACCCAGTACTTC. It codes for CSATSGTQYF.

This rearrangement joins TRBV27 to TRBJ1-2; D is unresolved. Germline loops: CDR1 MNHEY, CDR2 SMNVEV (reference sequence). Trimming cost V 5 bases and J 7 bases, with 14 bases left between them. This CDR3 is built from 13 residues. The CDR3 DNA sequence: TGTGCCAGCAGTCCTACGACAAGGAGTGGCTACACCTTC. Its protein product is CASSPTTRSGYTF.

The chain carries TRBV5-1 and TRBJ1-4; TRBD1 is a possible D gene (6 bases). V was clipped by 2 bases and J by 7 bases, with 12 bases between them. CDR1 SGHRS and CDR2 YFSETQ come from the germline V gene. The CDR3 has 14 amino acids. This chain's CDR3 is CASSFTGSGEKLFF. Here the CDR3 DNA reads TGCGCCAGCAGCTTTACAGGGTCCGGTGAAAAACTGTTTTTT. Full variable domain (remainder filled in from reference TRBV5-1 and TRBJ1-4): KAGVTQTPRYLIKTRGQQVTLSCSPISGHRSVSWYQQTPGQGLQFLFEYFSETQRNKGNFPGRFSGRQFSNSRSEMNVSTLELGDSALYLCASSFTGSGEKLFFGSGTQLSVL.